This TCR beta chain stems from a study of shared clonotypes between healthy human individuals. The repertoire was sequenced with immunoSEQ multiplex PCR; TCRdb's copy has only in-frame clones and lacks some. The sample gives 450,000 to 500,000 clones, around 73% of which show up once; around 12% is in the top ten. This clone occurred a few times. Other DNA sequences in this sample translate to the same CDR3. V lost 4 bases and J 1 base, leaving 8 bases between the germline ends. Germline assignment: CDR1 SGHTA and CDR2 FQGTGA. The CDR3 has 15 residues. This sequence was found in a woman in her thirties or forties in good health. Some clones in this sample may be carry-over from other donors' samples. The rearrangement uses TRBV7-3 and TRBJ2-6; D is uncertain. Sequenced material: PBMCs. The CDR3 DNA reads TGTGCCAGCAGCTCCCTGGGGTCTGGGGCCAACGTCCTGACTTTC. Encoded protein: CASSSLGSGANVLTF. The variable domain in full, with the rest retrieved from reference TRBV7-3 and TRBJ2-6, is GAGVSQTPSNKVTEKGKYVELRCDPISGHTALYWYRQSLGQGPEFLIYFQGTGAADDSGLPNDRFFAVRPEGSVSTLKIQRTERGDSAVYLCASSSLGSGANVLTFGAGSRLTVL.